These T cell receptor beta chains were read from a single sample in a study of shared clonotypes between healthy human individuals. Clones were sequenced by immunoSEQ multiplex PCR, and TCRdb holds only the in-frame ones, with some missing. The table records around 530,000 clones, around 80% of them present only once. Material for sequencing was PBMCs. All receptors come from a middle-aged woman in good health. Some clones in this sample may be carry-over from other donors' samples. CDR3s include the opening cysteine and the closing phenylalanine or tryptophan.

cdr3_aa	v_call	j_call
CASSQERLAGVNTQYF	TRBV4-2	TRBJ2-3
CSVMLPSSNTDTQYF	TRBV29-1	TRBJ2-3
CASSQDVAAYEQYF	TRBV4-1	TRBJ2-7
CASSIADGTQETQYF	TRBV19	TRBJ2-5
CASSTSVGGSNEQFF	TRBV19	TRBJ2-1
CASSTYRVYEQYF	TRBV28	TRBJ2-7
CASSLVGASTDTQYF	TRBV7-6	TRBJ2-3
CASSLSPAARQPQHF	TRBV28	TRBJ1-5
CASSIGAGVHEQFF	TRBV19	TRBJ2-1
CASSPKRPPDTQYF	TRBV5-1	TRBJ2-3
CASSPDSWGGDQPQHF	TRBV5-5	TRBJ1-5
CASSLREGSSTDTQYF	TRBV5-1	TRBJ2-3
CASSARPGSAHEQYF	TRBV6-4	-
CASSPQRPGLGASYEQYF	TRBV27	TRBJ2-7
CASSLRKNTEAFF	TRBV5-4	TRBJ1-1
CASGHYGYTF	TRBV28	TRBJ1-2
CASYEGPSNYGYTF	TRBV28	TRBJ1-2
CASSALNQETQYF	TRBV9	TRBJ2-5
CASSESATPYEQYF	TRBV10-2	TRBJ2-7
CASRQGSQPQHF	TRBV6-5	TRBJ1-5
CASSQRFFGNTDTQYF	TRBV23-1	TRBJ2-3
CASSLVEGNQPQHF	TRBV7-2	TRBJ1-5
CASSQEDPYTKFF	TRBV18	TRBJ2-1
CASSWGGGQNTDTQYF	TRBV5-4	TRBJ2-3
CASSPQANQPQHF	TRBV18	TRBJ1-5
CAWRGVAGVDTQYF	TRBV30	TRBJ2-3